The sample holds a few counts of the clone carrying this T cell receptor (beta chain). No antigen is known for it. The sample originates from a study of cytomegalovirus exposure and HLA in healthy donors. Study-wide background: HLA-typed donors were the source of around 80 million unique TCRs, which an early data release held.

Germline assignment: CDR1 SGHRS and CDR2 YFSETQ. V trimming: 5 bases; J trimming: 5 bases; junction bases outside the gene matches: 7. The CDR3 runs to 14 residues. A multiplex PCR was run with 60 Vbeta primers and 13 Jbeta primers. Original handling: There were about 86 million unique TCR beta chains by a later count, and 8.5 million to 14 million of them were shared. Here immunoSEQ multiplex PCR was the method, and the copy in TCRdb shows in-frame clones only, minus some. The V and J calls and the clone size are those of that table, but D and trimming were determined from the DNA. The data show approximately 240,000 clones, over 65% seen once. Study-level results: In vitro testing confirmed a few CMV-associated chains as specific for CMV antigens.

Material for sequencing was PBMCs. This chain uses TRBV5-1 with TRBJ1-1; TRBD1 matches 9 bases. The origin of this receptor is a woman aged 55 to 70 in good health and CMV-seropositive. The CDR3 here is CASRDQTGGTEAFF. In nucleotides, the CDR3 is TGCGCCAGCAGGGACCAGACAGGGGGGACTGAAGCTTTCTTT.